The entry below gives a single T cell receptor beta chain sequence along with its context. The antigen is unknown. The primer mix had 60 Vbeta and 13 Jbeta primers. TCRdb's copy holds only in-frame clones and misses some; the assay was immunoSEQ multiplex PCR. The table lists 150,000 to 200,000 clones, around four fifths of them singletons. This CDR3 spans 14 amino acids. Trimming removed 1 base at V and 2 bases at J, with 9 bases between. CDR1 and CDR2 from the germline V gene are SEHNR and FQNEAQ (reference sequence). The data were taken from a study of cytomegalovirus exposure and HLA in healthy donors. Study-level results: A later look showed TCR association rates differing by HLA locus, highest for DRB1 and lowest for HLA-C. The authors enumerated around 150 TCR beta chains as linked to cytomegalovirus. Using a false discovery rate of 0.05, a later analysis showed that 16,000 or so TCR beta sequences were associated with HLA alleles.

The receptor was derived from a woman under 40 in good health and CMV-seropositive. Sequenced material: PBMCs. V and J are TRBV7-9 and TRBJ2-7, with no clear D. CDR3 residues: CASSLGVVPYEQYF. In DNA, the CDR3 is TGTGCCAGCAGCTTAGGCGTCGTTCCCTACGAGCAGTACTTC.